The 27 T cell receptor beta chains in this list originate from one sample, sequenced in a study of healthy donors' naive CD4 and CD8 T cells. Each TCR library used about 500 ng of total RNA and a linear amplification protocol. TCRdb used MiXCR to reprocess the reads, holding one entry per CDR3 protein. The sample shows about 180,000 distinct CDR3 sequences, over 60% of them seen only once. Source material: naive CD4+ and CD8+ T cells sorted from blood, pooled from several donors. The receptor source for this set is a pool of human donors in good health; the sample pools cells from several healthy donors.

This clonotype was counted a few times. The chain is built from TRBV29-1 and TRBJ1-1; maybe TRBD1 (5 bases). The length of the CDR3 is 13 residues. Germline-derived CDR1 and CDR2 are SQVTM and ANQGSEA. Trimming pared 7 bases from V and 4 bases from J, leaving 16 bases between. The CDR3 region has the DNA TGCAGCGCTATGGGGGACTTCGGCACTGAAGCTTTCTTT. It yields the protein CSAMGDFGTEAFF.

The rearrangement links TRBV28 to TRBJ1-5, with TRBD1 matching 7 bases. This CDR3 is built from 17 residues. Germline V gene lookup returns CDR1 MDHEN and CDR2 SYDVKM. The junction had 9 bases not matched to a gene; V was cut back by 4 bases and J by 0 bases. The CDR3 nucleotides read TGTGCCAGCAGTTCTAAGGACAGGACCTTTAGCAATCAGCCCCAGCATTTT. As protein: CASSSKDRTFSNQPQHF.

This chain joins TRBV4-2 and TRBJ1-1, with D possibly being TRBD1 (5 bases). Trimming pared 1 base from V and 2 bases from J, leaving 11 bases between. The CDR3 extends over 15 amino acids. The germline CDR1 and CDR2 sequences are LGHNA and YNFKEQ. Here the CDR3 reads CASSQVTADNTEAFF. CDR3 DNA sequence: TGTGCCAGCAGCCAAGTGACAGCCGATAACACTGAAGCTTTCTTT.

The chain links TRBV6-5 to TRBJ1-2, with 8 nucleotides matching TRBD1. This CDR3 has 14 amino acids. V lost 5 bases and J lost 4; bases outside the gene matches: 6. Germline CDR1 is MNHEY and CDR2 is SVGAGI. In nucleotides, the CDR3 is TGTGCCAGCAGTCCCGGGACAGGCCTCTATGGCTACACCTTC. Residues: CASSPGTGLYGYTF.

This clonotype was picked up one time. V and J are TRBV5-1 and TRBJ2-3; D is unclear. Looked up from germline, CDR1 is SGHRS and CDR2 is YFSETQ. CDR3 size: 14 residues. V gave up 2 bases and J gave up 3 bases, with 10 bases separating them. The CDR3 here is CASSFKDRTDTQYF. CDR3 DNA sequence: TGCGCCAGCAGCTTCAAGGACCGGACAGATACGCAGTATTTT.

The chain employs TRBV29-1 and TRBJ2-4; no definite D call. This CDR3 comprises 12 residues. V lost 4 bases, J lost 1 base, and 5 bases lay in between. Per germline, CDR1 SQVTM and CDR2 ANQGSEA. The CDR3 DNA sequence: TGCAGCGTTGGGCTGGCCAAAAACATTCAGTACTTC. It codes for CSVGLAKNIQYF.

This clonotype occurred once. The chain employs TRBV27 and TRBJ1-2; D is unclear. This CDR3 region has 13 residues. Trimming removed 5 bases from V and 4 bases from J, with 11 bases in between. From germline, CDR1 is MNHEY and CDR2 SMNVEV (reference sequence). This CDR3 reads CASSTARFYGYTF. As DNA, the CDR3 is TGTGCCAGCAGTACGGCCAGGTTCTATGGCTACACCTTC.

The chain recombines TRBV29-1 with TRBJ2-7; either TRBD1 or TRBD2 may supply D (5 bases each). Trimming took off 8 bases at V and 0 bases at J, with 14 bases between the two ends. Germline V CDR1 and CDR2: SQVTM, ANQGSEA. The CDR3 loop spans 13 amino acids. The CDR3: CSSRDGDSYEQYF. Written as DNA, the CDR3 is TGCAGCTCCCGGGACGGCGACTCCTACGAGCAGTACTTC.

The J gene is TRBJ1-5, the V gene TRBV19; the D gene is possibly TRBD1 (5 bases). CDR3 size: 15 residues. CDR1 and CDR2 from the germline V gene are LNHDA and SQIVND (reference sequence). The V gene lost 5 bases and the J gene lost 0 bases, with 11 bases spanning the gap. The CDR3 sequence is CASSPGQFSNQPQHF. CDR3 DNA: TGTGCCAGTAGTCCCGGACAATTTAGCAATCAGCCCCAGCATTTT.

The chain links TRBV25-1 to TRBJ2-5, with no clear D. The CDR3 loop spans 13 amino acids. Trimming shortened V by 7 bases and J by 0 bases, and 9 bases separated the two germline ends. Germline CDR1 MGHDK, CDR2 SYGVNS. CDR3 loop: CASTGRNQETQYF. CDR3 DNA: TGTGCCAGCACCGGACGGAACCAAGAGACCCAGTACTTC.

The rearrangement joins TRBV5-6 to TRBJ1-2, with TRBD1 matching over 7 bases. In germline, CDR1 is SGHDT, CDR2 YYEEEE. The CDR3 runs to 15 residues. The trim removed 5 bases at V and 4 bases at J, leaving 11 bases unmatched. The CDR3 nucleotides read TGTGCCAGCAGTTCAGTACGGGACAGTTCCTATGGCTACACCTTC. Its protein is CASSSVRDSSYGYTF.

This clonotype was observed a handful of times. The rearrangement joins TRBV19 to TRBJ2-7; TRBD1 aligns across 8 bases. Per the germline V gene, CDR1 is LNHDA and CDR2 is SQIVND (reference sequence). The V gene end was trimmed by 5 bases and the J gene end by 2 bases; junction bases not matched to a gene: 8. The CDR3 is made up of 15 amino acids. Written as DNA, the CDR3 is TGTGCCAGTAGTTCTGGACAGGGCGTTACCTACGAGCAGTACTTC. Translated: CASSSGQGVTYEQYF.

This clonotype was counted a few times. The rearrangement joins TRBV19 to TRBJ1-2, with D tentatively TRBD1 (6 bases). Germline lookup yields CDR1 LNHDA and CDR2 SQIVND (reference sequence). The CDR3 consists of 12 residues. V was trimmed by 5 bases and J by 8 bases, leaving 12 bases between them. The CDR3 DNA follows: TGTGCCAGTAGTGCCCAGGGGTTCGGCTACACCTTC. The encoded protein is CASSAQGFGYTF.

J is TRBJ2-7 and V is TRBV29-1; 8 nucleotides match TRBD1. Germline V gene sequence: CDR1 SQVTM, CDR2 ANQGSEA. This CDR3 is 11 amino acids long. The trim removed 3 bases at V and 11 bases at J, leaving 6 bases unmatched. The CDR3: CSVEVRQGKYF. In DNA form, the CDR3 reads TGCAGCGTTGAGGTTAGACAGGGGAAGTACTTC.

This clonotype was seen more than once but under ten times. This chain's CDR3 is CSVGDPNYEQYF. The CDR3 DNA follows: TGCAGCGTTGGGGACCCTAACTACGAGCAGTACTTC. The chain joins TRBV29-1 to TRBJ2-7, with D tentatively TRBD1 or TRBD2 (5 bases each). The CDR3 is made up of 12 amino acids. From germline, CDR1 is SQVTM and CDR2 ANQGSEA. Between the trimmed V and J ends, which lost 4 bases and 3 bases, there was a span of 10 bases.

CDR3 coding DNA: TGTGCCAGCTCACCACCGGCCCAAGAGACCCAGTACTTC. Translated, it gives CASSPPAQETQYF. The chain joins TRBV18 to TRBJ2-5, with D hard to call. Deletions cut 0 bases from V and 1 base from J, with 3 bases between. The CDR3 runs 13 residues. Germline V gives CDR1 KGHSH, CDR2 LQKENI.

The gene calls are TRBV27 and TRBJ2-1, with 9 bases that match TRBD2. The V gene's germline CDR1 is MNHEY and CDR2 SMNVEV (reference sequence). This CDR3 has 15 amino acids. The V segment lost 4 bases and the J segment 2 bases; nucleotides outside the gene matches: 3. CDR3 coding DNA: TGTGCCAGCAGTTCCGGACTAGCGACCTACAATGAGCAGTTCTTC. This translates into CASSSGLATYNEQFF.

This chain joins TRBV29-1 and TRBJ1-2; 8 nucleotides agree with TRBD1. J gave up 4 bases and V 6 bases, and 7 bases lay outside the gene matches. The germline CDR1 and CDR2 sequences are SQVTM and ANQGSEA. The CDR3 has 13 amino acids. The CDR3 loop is CSVRDRSFYGYTF. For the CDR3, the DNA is TGCAGCGTGAGGGACAGGTCTTTCTATGGCTACACCTTC.

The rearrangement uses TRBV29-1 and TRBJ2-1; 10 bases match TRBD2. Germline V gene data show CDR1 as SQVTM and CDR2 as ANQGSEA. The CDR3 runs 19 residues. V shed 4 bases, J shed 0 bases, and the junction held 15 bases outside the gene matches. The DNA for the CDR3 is TGCAGCGTTGGGGGTCGGGCTAGCGGGAGAGGAAGCTCCTACAATGAGCAGTTCTTC. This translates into CSVGGRASGRGSSYNEQFF.

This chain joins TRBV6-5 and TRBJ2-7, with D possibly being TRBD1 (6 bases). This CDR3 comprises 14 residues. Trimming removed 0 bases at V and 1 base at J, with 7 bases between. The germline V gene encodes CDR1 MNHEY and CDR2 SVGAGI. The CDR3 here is CASSYSQGSYEQYF. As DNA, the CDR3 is TGTGCCAGCAGTTACTCTCAGGGGTCCTACGAGCAGTACTTC.

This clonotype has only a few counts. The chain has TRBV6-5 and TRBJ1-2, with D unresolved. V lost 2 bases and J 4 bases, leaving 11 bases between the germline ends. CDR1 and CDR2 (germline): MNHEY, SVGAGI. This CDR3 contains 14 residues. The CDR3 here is CASSYREIGYGYTF. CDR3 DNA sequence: TGTGCCAGCAGTTACCGGGAAATCGGCTATGGCTACACCTTC.

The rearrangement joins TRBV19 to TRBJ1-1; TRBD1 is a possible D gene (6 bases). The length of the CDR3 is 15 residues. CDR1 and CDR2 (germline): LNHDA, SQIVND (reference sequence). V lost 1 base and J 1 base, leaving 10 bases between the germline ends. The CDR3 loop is CASSIGWTANTEAFF. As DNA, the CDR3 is TGTGCCAGTAGTATAGGCTGGACAGCGAACACTGAAGCTTTCTTT.

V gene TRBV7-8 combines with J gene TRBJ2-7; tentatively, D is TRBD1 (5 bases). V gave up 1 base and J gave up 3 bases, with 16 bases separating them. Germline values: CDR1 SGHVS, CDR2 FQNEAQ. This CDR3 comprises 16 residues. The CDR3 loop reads CASSLELLGDIYEQYF. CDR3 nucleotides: TGTGCCAGCAGCTTAGAACTCCTAGGGGATATCTACGAGCAGTACTTC.

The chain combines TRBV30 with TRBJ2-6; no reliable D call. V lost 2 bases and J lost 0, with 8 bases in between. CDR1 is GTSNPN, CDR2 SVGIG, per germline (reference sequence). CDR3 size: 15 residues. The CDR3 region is CAWSSLISGANVLTF. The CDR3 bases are TGTGCCTGGAGTTCCCTGATCTCTGGGGCCAACGTCCTGACTTTC. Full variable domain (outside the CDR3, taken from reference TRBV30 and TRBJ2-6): SQTIHQWPATLVQPVGSPLSLECTVEGTSNPNLYWYRQAAGRGLQLLFYSVGIGQISSEVPQNLSASRPQDRQFILSSKKLLLSDSGFYLCAWSSLISGANVLTFGAGSRLTVL.

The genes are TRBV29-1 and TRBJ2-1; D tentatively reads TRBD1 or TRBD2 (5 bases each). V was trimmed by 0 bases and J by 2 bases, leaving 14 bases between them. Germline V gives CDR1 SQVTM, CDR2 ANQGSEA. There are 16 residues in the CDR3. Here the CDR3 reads CSVEDAGTGPYNEQFF. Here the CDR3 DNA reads TGCAGCGTTGAAGATGCGGGCACAGGTCCCTACAATGAGCAGTTCTTC.

The CDR3 protein is CSGTRLETQYF. CDR3 nucleotides: TGCAGCGGTACCCGGCTAGAGACCCAGTACTTC. The chain couples TRBV29-1 to TRBJ2-5; no reliable D call. Germline V gene data show CDR1 as SQVTM and CDR2 as ANQGSEA. This CDR3 is built from 11 residues. V was cut by 7 bases and J by 4 bases, with 10 bases left in between.

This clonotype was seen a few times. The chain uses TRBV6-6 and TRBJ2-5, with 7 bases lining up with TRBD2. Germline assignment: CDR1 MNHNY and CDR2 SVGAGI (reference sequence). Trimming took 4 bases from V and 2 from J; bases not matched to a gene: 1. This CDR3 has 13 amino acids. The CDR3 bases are TGTGCCAGCAGTTTGGGACTACAAGAGACCCAGTACTTC. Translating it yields CASSLGLQETQYF.